A single sample gave rise to the 20 T cell receptor beta chains below, sequenced in a study of shared clonotypes between healthy human individuals. Only in-frame clones appear in the TCRdb table, and some are missing; sequencing was by immunoSEQ multiplex PCR. This repertoire shows 2,500,000 or so clones, around nine tenths found once; its top ten account for roughly 0.14%. Input material: naive CD4+ T cells sorted from blood. Subset: CD45RA+ positively selected. The receptors come from a man younger than 35 in good health.

This chain connects TRBV30 to TRBJ2-7; 7 bases match TRBD2. This CDR3 is built from 14 residues. Losses at the gene ends were 1 base for V and 4 bases for J; bases not matched to a gene: 7. Germline CDR1 reads GTSNPN; CDR2 reads SVGIG (reference sequence). The CDR3 region is CAWSGAVGGYEQYF. The DNA for the CDR3 is TGTGCCTGGAGTGGGGCGGTCGGGGGGTACGAGCAGTACTTC.

This clone was counted between two and nine times. The chain uses TRBV2 and TRBJ1-2; no clear D. The CDR3 consists of 12 residues. Per the germline V gene, CDR1 is SNHLY and CDR2 is FYNNEI. V lost 6 bases and J 6 bases, leaving 11 bases between the germline ends. The chain's CDR3 is CASSQARDGYTF. In DNA form, the CDR3 reads TGTGCCAGCAGCCAAGCAAGGGATGGCTACACCTTC.

The chain links TRBV28 to TRBJ1-4, with D uncertain. The germline V gene has CDR1 MDHEN and CDR2 SYDVKM. CDR3 size: 16 residues. Between the trimmed V and J ends, which lost 5 bases and 5 bases, there was a span of 18 bases. CDR3 bases: TGTGCCAGCAGTCCTTCATTACCCAAAAGGAATGAAAAACTGTTTTTT. It codes for CASSPSLPKRNEKLFF.

The chain links TRBV6-5 to TRBJ1-1; 10 positions agree with TRBD1. The CDR3 is made up of 15 amino acids. The germline gives CDR1 MNHEY, CDR2 SVGAGI. J lost 0 bases, V lost 6 bases, and 4 bases had no gene match. The CDR3: CASSGQGVMNTEAFF. The CDR3 DNA reads as TGTGCCAGCAGCGGACAGGGGGTTATGAACACTGAAGCTTTCTTT.

This clone was detected once. This sequence joins TRBV30 and TRBJ1-5, with unresolved D. The V gene lost 0 bases and the J gene lost 4 bases, with 19 bases spanning the gap. CDR1 GTSNPN and CDR2 SVGIG come from the germline V gene (reference sequence). The CDR3 totals 17 residues. In nucleotides, the CDR3 is TGTGCCTGGAGTGTACGATACCCCCCAACCCAAAATCAGCCCCAGCATTTT. It encodes CAWSVRYPPTQNQPQHF.

The chain carries TRBV6-1 and TRBJ1-1; 8 bases agree with TRBD1. Germline loops: CDR1 MNHNS, CDR2 SASEGT. Trimming took 5 bases from V and 5 from J; bases not matched to a gene: 7. This CDR3 region has 14 residues. CDR3: CASSSGGLGTEAFF. The CDR3 region has the DNA TGTGCCAGCAGTTCAGGGGGCTTGGGGACTGAAGCTTTCTTT.

The gene calls are TRBV27 and TRBJ2-1; 9 nucleotides agree with TRBD2. Germline CDR1 and CDR2: MNHEY and SMNVEV (reference sequence). CDR3 length: 16 amino acids. V lost 10 bases and J lost 5; bases outside the gene matches: 15. In nucleotides, the CDR3 is TGTGCCACACAAGCAAGGGGGCGGGGGGGTCACAATGAGCAGTTCTTC. Amino acids: CATQARGRGGHNEQFF.

This rearrangement joins TRBV19 to TRBJ2-5; D gene uncertain. The V and J ends lost 3 bases and 5 bases respectively, with 16 bases between them. Germline V lookup: CDR1 LNHDA, CDR2 SQIVND (reference sequence). The CDR3 spans 15 residues. Written as DNA, the CDR3 is TGTGCCAGTAGTATTAGGGTAGGGCGTCCGGAGACCCAGTACTTC. Its protein is CASSIRVGRPETQYF.

Points on this clone: Other nucleotide sequences from this sample produce the same CDR3. The chain has TRBV7-9 and TRBJ2-3; D perhaps matches TRBD1 (5 bases). V was pared by 0 bases and J by 4 bases, with 5 bases between. CDR3 length equals 13 residues. Per the germline V gene, CDR1 is SEHNR and CDR2 is FQNEAQ (reference sequence). In DNA, the CDR3 is TGTGCCAGCAGCTTAGCAGGGGCAGATACGCAGTATTTT. Translation: CASSLAGADTQYF. Looking up the rest from reference TRBV7-9 and TRBJ2-3 gives the full variable domain: DTGVSQNPRHKITKRGQNVTFRCDPISEHNRLYWYRQTLGQGPEFLTYFQNEAQLEKSRLLSDRFSAERPKGSFSTLEIQRTEQGDSAMYLCASSLAGADTQYFGPGTRLTVL.

The chain is built from TRBV18 and TRBJ2-7; TRBD1 matches at 7 bases. J gave up 6 bases and V 0 bases, and 14 bases lay outside the gene matches. The germline V gene encodes CDR1 KGHSH and CDR2 LQKENI. The CDR3 is made up of 17 amino acids. CDR3 sequence: CASSPPNLGDRASEQYF. The CDR3 nucleotides are TGTGCCAGCTCACCACCGAACCTTGGAGACAGGGCATCCGAGCAGTACTTC.

J is TRBJ2-1 and V is TRBV7-2; D remains unclear. The V end was cut by 0 bases, the J end by 6 bases, with 12 bases between. This CDR3 is built from 15 residues. The germline V gene encodes CDR1 SGHTA and CDR2 FQGNSA. The CDR3 DNA follows: TGTGCCAGCAGCTTAGCGGCGGCTAAATCCAATGAGCAGTTCTTC. Protein product: CASSLAAAKSNEQFF. Supplemented by reference TRBV7-2 and TRBJ2-1, the full variable domain reads GAGVSQSPSNKVTEKGKDVELRCDPISGHTALYWYRQSLGQGLEFLIYFQGNSAPDKSGLPSDRFSAERTGGSVSTLTIQRTQQEDSAVYLCASSLAAAKSNEQFFGPGTRLTVL.

Turning to this clone: Other DNA sequences in this specimen translate into the identical CDR3. The chain carries TRBV19 and TRBJ1-3; no reliable D call. CDR3 length equals 14 residues. Per germline, CDR1 LNHDA and CDR2 SQIVND (reference sequence). Trimming left V 2 bases short and J 0 bases short, with 5 bases between. CDR3 in amino acids: CASSISSSGNTIYF. DNA for the CDR3: TGTGCCAGTAGTATATCTAGCTCTGGAAACACCATATATTTT.

The rearrangement uses TRBV14 and TRBJ2-5; D may match TRBD1 or TRBD2 (5 bases each). CDR3 size: 13 residues. The germline CDR1 and CDR2 sequences are SGHDN and FVKESK. V lost 7 bases and J 4 bases, leaving 13 bases between the germline ends. The CDR3 reads CASNRGVTETQYF. CDR3 sequence (DNA): TGTGCCAGCAACAGAGGGGTAACAGAGACCCAGTACTTC.

The chain uses TRBV6-1 and TRBJ2-3; 8 bases are shared with TRBD1. The germline V gene has CDR1 MNHNS and CDR2 SASEGT. The length of the CDR3 is 15 residues. The J segment lost 5 bases and the V segment lost 6 bases, leaving 10 bases of the junction unmatched. CDR3 sequence reads: CASRAYQGAVDTQYF. The CDR3 DNA sequence: TGTGCCAGCAGGGCATACCAGGGGGCAGTAGATACGCAGTATTTT.

The V and J genes are TRBV25-1 and TRBJ2-1; TRBD2 matches at 11 bases. V was pared by 3 bases and J by 4 bases, with 11 bases of the junction left unmatched. Germline loops: CDR1 MGHDK, CDR2 SYGVNS. This CDR3 contains 18 residues. The DNA for the CDR3 is TGTGCCAGCAGTGATCTAGCGGGGGGCTCACCATTTTACAATGAGCAGTTCTTC. Amino acids: CASSDLAGGSPFYNEQFF. Together with reference TRBV25-1 and TRBJ2-1, the CDR3 gives the full variable domain: EADIYQTPRYLVIGTGKKITLECSQTMGHDKMYWYQQDPGMELHLIHYSYGVNSTEKGDLSSESTVSRIRTEHFPLTLESARPSHTSQYLCASSDLAGGSPFYNEQFFGPGTRLTVL.

The chain carries TRBV2 and TRBJ2-5; perhaps TRBD1 as D (5 bases). CDR3 length: 12 residues. In germline, CDR1 is SNHLY, CDR2 FYNNEI. V gave up 3 bases and J gave up 5 bases, with 7 bases separating them. CDR3 nucleotide sequence: TGTGCCAGCAGTGAGACAGTTGAGACCCAGTACTTC. It yields the protein CASSETVETQYF.

The chain is built from TRBV6-1 and TRBJ1-4; a weak D match, TRBD1 (5 bases). CDR3 length equals 15 residues. Trimming stripped 2 bases from V and 4 bases from J, with 11 bases between. CDR1 and CDR2 from the germline V gene are MNHNS and SASEGT. The CDR3 DNA reads as TGTGCCAGCAGTGAACAGGGAGCCAGTAATGAAAAACTGTTTTTT. This translates into CASSEQGASNEKLFF.

V and J are TRBV5-1 and TRBJ1-4; 8 nucleotides line up with TRBD1. Germline CDR1 and CDR2: SGHRS and YFSETQ. This CDR3 has 15 amino acids. The ends lost 0 bases at V and 8 bases at J; junction bases unmatched: 6. CDR3 sequence reads: CASSLAGGLSEKLFF. For the CDR3, the DNA is TGCGCCAGCAGCTTGGCAGGGGGCCTGAGCGAAAAACTGTTTTTT.

The count of this clone is one. Other DNA sequences from this sample encode an identical CDR3 as well. The chain combines TRBV28 with TRBJ2-2; D unclear. Germline V gives CDR1 MDHEN, CDR2 SYDVKM. V was cut by 5 bases and J by 1 base, with 8 bases left in between. The CDR3 has 14 residues. The CDR3: CASSLRQNTGELFF. CDR3 sequence (DNA): TGTGCCAGCAGTCTACGACAGAACACCGGGGAGCTGTTTTTT.

This chain uses TRBV6-5 with TRBJ1-5, with D perhaps matching TRBD1 (5 bases). Trimming removed 7 bases from V and 4 bases from J, with 11 bases in between. This CDR3 contains 13 residues. Germline loops: CDR1 MNHEY, CDR2 SVGAGI. The CDR3 DNA reads TGTGCCAGCATGGGTCGGGGGAATCAGCCCCAGCATTTT. This sequence encodes CASMGRGNQPQHF.